This T cell receptor beta chain derives from a study of blood T cells in healthy people across ages (dated by TCRdb to about 2015). At the level of the whole study: Template switching captured roughly one uniquely barcoded TCR beta cDNA molecule per two T cells in model experiments. Using deep sequencing normalized with unique cDNA molecular identifiers, the study measured how TCR beta repertoire diversity changes with age. To avoid experimental bias, donors of different ages were spread randomly across the sequencing lanes. Four age groups were formed from the donors: young (average 16 years), middle-aged (roughly 38), aged (roughly 59) and long-lived (roughly 88). Using the same blood draw, the study looked at two additional independent replicas of 1 million unique cDNA reads for two donors, one aged 18 to 29 and the other aged 80 or older.

Measured from the cysteine to the phenylalanine, the CDR3 is 15 residues long. CDR3 DNA only is kept here, 45 bases in frame from base 1. From a lookup of the germline V gene (reference sequence), CDR1 and CDR2 are DFQATT and SNEGSKA. V loses 0 bases of germline sequence and J loses 0 bases, and the interval between the two ends is 11 bases. The full study reports these points: There was a strong correlation between observed TCR beta diversity and the percentage of naive T cells measured by flow cytometry. As age increased, observed TCR beta diversity per million T cells dropped in a roughly linear way, and a significant reduction was already evident by age 40. Because donor CMV infection status was unknown, age-related changes in expanded clonotypes were potentially confounded. Compared with the aged group, the long-lived group had more naive CD4+ T cells, fewer expanded clones and increased TCR diversity, suggesting age selection. Estimates of total diversity based on one million sequenced T cells were considered lower bounds and underestimates. Conclusive comparison of naive and antigen-experienced compartments was prevented by the profiling of bulk unsorted PBMCs.

Turning to this clonotype: Its antigen remains unidentified. Per-base quality was not reported, and no clone a single base away is much larger than it.

Donors were a few dozen systemically healthy Caucasian individuals from Russia aged roughly 6 to 90 years. About 9.6 milliliters of peripheral blood were collected from each donor into EDTA-treated Vacutainer tubes. Ficoll-Paque density-gradient centrifugation was used to isolate PBMCs, with at least 6.5 million per sample. Total RNA, at least 6 micrograms per sample, was extracted from PBMCs with Trizol reagent. For every donor, flow cytometry on a PBMC aliquot measured the percentage of naive CD45RAhigh/CD27high T cells. Libraries were made using 5' RACE. The sequencer listed for this sample is Illumina HiSeq 2500. A second PCR of 7 to 11 cycles was performed with a sample-barcoded 5' primer and a J-beta primer mix. A unique molecular identifier was introduced onto each TCR beta cDNA molecule by a template-switch 5' adaptor carrying 12 random nucleotides. At least 3 million CDR3-containing paired-end reads were obtained from each sample. All of the RNA was converted into first-strand cDNA using the Mint cDNA synthesis kit, with a TRBC-specific oligonucleotide serving as the primer. All cDNA was treated with uracil-DNA glycosylase and then went through a first 18-cycle PCR with the universal primers M1SS and BC2_uni_R. From the authors' description of their analysis: For normalization, 1 million high-quality reads, each with a distinct molecular identifier, were randomly selected from each sample. Reads sharing molecular identifiers were discarded rather than binned into consensus sequences. MiTCR, set to a Q25 quality threshold and the strictest error-elimination algorithm, was used for CDR3 identification, clonotype clustering and error correction. A nonparametric unseen species model with Euler transformation was used to estimate a lower bound on total TCR beta diversity. TCRdb trimmed public reads at Q25 via fastp, called clones via MiXCR and kept in-frame beta chains. Each entry merges the rows of one CDR3 protein and shows their most common DNA and genes. TCRdb's processing, not the authors', yielded these V and J calls. The sample includes 1,500,000 or so distinct CDR3 sequences, with around 55% observed a single time. The ten most abundant clones make up roughly 7% of the sample.

This TCR was sampled from a man aged 18-30 years in good health. The chain is made from TRBV20-1 and TRBJ1-2; the D gene lacks a confident call. The sequenced material came from blood. The base sequence is TGCAGTGCTAGAGATGTCACCTATTCTAACTATGGCTACACCTTC. It encodes CSARDVTYSNYGYTF.